Below, 28 T cell receptor beta chains from the same sample are listed, as sequenced in a study of blood T cell repertoires in COVID-19. The protocol was immunoSEQ multiplex PCR, while the TCRdb copy is restricted to in-frame clones and leaves out a portion. Here the sample spans 200,000 to 300,000 clones, 81% being singletons. The sequencing sample was made of peripheral blood. Receptors originate from a woman aged 80 or over with acute or convalescent COVID-19.

V gene TRBV30 combines with J gene TRBJ1-5; perhaps TRBD1 as D (5 bases). The V end was cut by 5 bases, the J end by 5 bases, with 13 bases between. This CDR3 is 13 amino acids long. Germline V CDR1 and CDR2: GTSNPN, SVGIG (reference sequence). CDR3 sequence reads: CAWCPGGDQPQHF. The DNA for the CDR3 is TGTGCCTGGTGCCCCGGGGGAGATCAGCCCCAGCATTTT.

The chain has TRBV7-9 and TRBJ1-1; 8 bases line up with TRBD1. The junction had 6 bases not matched to a gene; V was cut back by 6 bases and J by 0 bases. CDR3 length equals 15 residues. The V gene's germline CDR1 is SEHNR and CDR2 FQNEAQ (reference sequence). CDR3 region: CASSLQGALNTEAFF. Here the CDR3 DNA reads TGTGCCAGCAGTTTGCAGGGGGCTTTGAACACTGAAGCTTTCTTT.

V usage is TRBV19 and J usage is TRBJ1-2, with 10 bases matching TRBD1. The germline V gene encodes CDR1 LNHDA and CDR2 SQIVND (reference sequence). Trimming cost V 0 bases and J 2 bases; bases outside gene matches: 9. The CDR3 has 18 amino acids. CDR3 residues: CASSIDLPGTGANYGYTF. For the CDR3, the DNA is TGTGCCAGTAGTATAGATCTTCCCGGGACAGGGGCGAACTATGGCTACACCTTC.

The V call is TRBV28, the J call TRBJ2-7, with 11 bases fitting TRBD1. The germline V gene has CDR1 MDHEN and CDR2 SYDVKM. The length of the CDR3 is 15 residues. The junction had 8 bases not matched to a gene; V was cut back by 6 bases and J by 4 bases. As DNA, the CDR3 is TGTGCCAGCAGCGTAGGGACAGGGGGTATTTACGAGCAGTACTTC. Translated: CASSVGTGGIYEQYF.

This chain uses TRBV29-1 with TRBJ2-7, with 9 bases that match TRBD1. The CDR3 has 13 amino acids. Germline values: CDR1 SQVTM, CDR2 ANQGSEA. V shed 6 bases, J shed 4 bases, and the junction held 7 bases outside the gene matches. The CDR3 loop reads CSVRQGGGYEQYF. Written as DNA, the CDR3 is TGCAGCGTAAGACAGGGGGGAGGGTACGAGCAGTACTTC.

The chain is built from TRBV9 and TRBJ1-2; D might be TRBD1 (6 bases). Germline CDR1 is SGDLS and CDR2 is YYNGEE. This CDR3 region has 12 residues. The ends were cut back, 1 base at V and 8 bases at J, with 9 bases in the middle. The CDR3 DNA follows: TGTGCCAGCAGCGTAATTACAGGGGGCTACACCTTC. Its translation: CASSVITGGYTF.

In the case of this clone: Additional DNA sequences in this sample encode the identical CDR3. The gene calls are TRBV5-1 and TRBJ2-1; 9 nucleotides line up with TRBD2. This CDR3 region has 15 residues. Trimming cost V 2 bases and J 2 bases; bases outside gene matches: 2. The germline CDR1 and CDR2 sequences are SGHRS and YFSETQ. The CDR3 region has the DNA TGCGCCAGCAGCTTTAGCGGGGGAACCTACAATGAGCAGTTCTTC. This gives the protein CASSFSGGTYNEQFF.

The sample holds one count of this clone. The V call is TRBV11-2, the J call TRBJ2-1; D uncertain. There are 13 residues in the CDR3. With 4 bases removed from V and 6 bases from J, the gap between germline ends came to 10 bases. In germline, CDR1 is SGHAT, CDR2 FQNNGV. The CDR3 region is CASSSNMVNEQFF. For the CDR3, the DNA is TGTGCCAGCAGCTCCAACATGGTCAATGAGCAGTTCTTC.

V gene TRBV5-5 combines with J gene TRBJ1-3; D gene uncertain. This CDR3 is built from 14 residues. V lost 2 bases and J 4 bases, leaving 10 bases between the germline ends. CDR1 is SGHKS, CDR2 YYEKEE, per germline (reference sequence). CDR3 sequence reads: CASSFPHQGNTIYF. CDR3 bases: TGTGCCAGCAGCTTTCCACATCAAGGAAACACCATATATTTT.

The J gene is TRBJ2-3, the V gene TRBV5-1; no clear D. From germline, CDR1 is SGHRS and CDR2 YFSETQ. The ends were cut back, 3 bases at V and 0 bases at J, with 8 bases in the middle. The CDR3 length is 14 residues. This CDR3 is CASSSRLSTDTQYF. Here the CDR3 DNA reads TGCGCCAGCAGCTCGCGACTGAGCACAGATACGCAGTATTTT.

The V gene is TRBV19, the J gene TRBJ1-5; 8 bases align to TRBD1. Trimming at V came to 4 bases and at J to 2 bases, leaving 10 bases not matched to a gene. Germline CDR1 LNHDA, CDR2 SQIVND (reference sequence). This CDR3 is built from 17 residues. CDR3 bases: TGTGCCAGTAGTAAAGGCTTAGACAGGGGCGGCAATCAGCCCCAGCATTTT. The encoded protein is CASSKGLDRGGNQPQHF.

The chain combines TRBV4-1 with TRBJ2-2; D uncertain. Germline V lookup: CDR1 MGHRA, CDR2 YSYEKL. Trimming shortened V by 1 base and J by 5 bases, and 14 bases separated the two germline ends. The CDR3 sequence is 16 residues long. This CDR3 reads CASSQVPRTTTGELFF. The CDR3 DNA follows: TGCGCCAGCAGCCAAGTCCCAAGAACAACAACCGGGGAGCTGTTTTTT.

Turning to this clone: This could be a read error, since a much larger clone is one nucleotide away. In the same sample, other DNA sequences code for this CDR3. The rearrangement joins TRBV28 to TRBJ1-1; 7 positions agree with TRBD1. V dropped 4 bases and J dropped 1; count of bases not matched to a gene: 3. The germline CDR1 and CDR2 sequences are MDHEN and SYDVKM. The CDR3 is made up of 14 amino acids. The CDR3 bases are TGTGCCAGCAGTTCGGGACAGCCGAACACTGAAGCTTTCTTT. Protein product: CASSSGQPNTEAFF. Based on the CDR3 plus reference TRBV28 and TRBJ1-1, the full variable domain is DVKVTQSSRYLVKRTGEKVFLECVQDMDHENMFWYRQDPGLGLRLIYFSYDVKMKEKGDIPEGYSVSREKKERFSLILESASTNQTSMYLCASSSGQPNTEAFFGQGTRLTVV.

The table lists this clone with a few counts. The chain couples TRBV20-1 to TRBJ1-2; 7 bases line up with TRBD1. This CDR3 is built from 10 residues. With 4 bases clipped from V and 9 bases from J, the junction kept 2 bases outside the gene matches. CDR1 is DFQATT and CDR2 is SNEGSKA in the germline V gene (reference sequence). The CDR3 protein is CSAKGGRYTF. The CDR3 nucleotides read TGCAGTGCTAAAGGGGGCCGCTACACCTTC.

This clone was found a few times. The chain uses TRBV2 and TRBJ2-3; D is possibly TRBD2 (5 bases). CDR3 length: 16 residues. Germline V gives CDR1 SNHLY, CDR2 FYNNEI. Trimming cost V 4 bases and J 3 bases, with 17 bases left between them. The CDR3 spells CASSALRLAATDTQYF. In nucleotides, the CDR3 is TGTGCCAGCAGTGCCCTCCGGCTAGCTGCGACAGATACGCAGTATTTT.

J is TRBJ2-5 and V is TRBV4-1; perhaps TRBD2 as D (6 bases). Germline values: CDR1 MGHRA, CDR2 YSYEKL. V was shortened by 2 bases and J by 5 bases, with 18 bases between the two germline ends. The CDR3 is 16 residues long. The CDR3 region has the DNA TGCGCCAGCAGCCAAACCGGGGACCTCCGGGAGGAGACCCAGTACTTC. Translation: CASSQTGDLREETQYF.

The rearrangement links TRBV6-5 to TRBJ1-1, with D unresolved. CDR3 length equals 11 residues. The V end was cut by 5 bases, the J end by 3 bases, with 4 bases between. CDR1 is MNHEY and CDR2 is SVGAGI in the germline V gene. CDR3 in amino acids: CASSHHTEAFF. Here the CDR3 DNA reads TGTGCCAGCAGTCATCACACTGAAGCTTTCTTT.

This clone appeared once. The rearrangement links TRBV29-1 to TRBJ2-6, with 8 bases fitting TRBD1. Germline lookup yields CDR1 SQVTM and CDR2 ANQGSEA. This CDR3 is 15 amino acids long. V gave up 4 bases and J gave up 4 bases; unmatched junction bases: 6. CDR3 nucleotides: TGCAGCGTTGTGCAGGGGGCGCCCGGGGCCAACGTCCTGACTTTC. This sequence encodes CSVVQGAPGANVLTF.

Only a few counts were recorded for this clone. The germline gene is not matched at one end of the junction; a read error may be the cause. J is TRBJ1-2 and V is TRBV6-1, with D possibly TRBD1 on 6 matching bases. Germline CDR1 is MNHNS and CDR2 is SASEGT. The CDR3 has 14 amino acids. CDR3 sequence (DNA): TGTGCCAGCACTGAAAGCGGACAGCTCTATGGCTACACCTTC. Amino acids: CASTESGQLYGYTF.

V is TRBV9 and J is TRBJ2-1, with unresolved D. Germline values: CDR1 SGDLS, CDR2 YYNGEE. Trimming left V 0 bases short and J 9 bases short, with 10 bases between. The CDR3 is made up of 13 amino acids. The CDR3 loop reads CASSVATDGEQFF. The CDR3 DNA follows: TGTGCCAGCAGCGTAGCTACAGACGGTGAGCAGTTCTTC.

The chain carries TRBV5-1 and TRBJ1-1; a weak D match, TRBD1 (6 bases). V lost 0 bases, J lost 3 bases, and 9 bases lay in between. CDR1 is SGHRS, CDR2 YFSETQ, per germline. This CDR3 spans 14 amino acids. CDR3 in DNA: TGCGCCAGCAGCTTGGACAGGGTTTACACTGAAGCTTTCTTT. Amino acids: CASSLDRVYTEAFF.

The chain combines TRBV3-1 (or the pseudogene TRBV3-2) with TRBJ2-5; 9 bases are shared with TRBD1. CDR1 is LGHDT, CDR2 YNNKEL, per germline (reference sequence). J lost 5 bases, V lost 6 bases, and 7 bases had no gene match. The CDR3 extends over 14 amino acids. CDR3 protein: CASSISGQGETQYF. The DNA for the CDR3 is TGTGCCAGCAGTATCTCGGGACAGGGTGAGACCCAGTACTTC.

V usage is TRBV2 and J usage is TRBJ1-2; possibly TRBD1 for D (5 bases). Trimming removed 5 bases at V and 2 bases at J, with 9 bases between. The germline gives CDR1 SNHLY, CDR2 FYNNEI. The CDR3 is 13 residues long. The CDR3 nucleotides read TGTGCCAGCAGTTCATCAGGGAACTATGGCTACACCTTC. It specifies CASSSSGNYGYTF. The variable domain in full, with the rest retrieved from reference TRBV2 and TRBJ1-2, is EPEVTQTPSHQVTQMGQEVILRCVPISNHLYFYWYRQILGQKVEFLVSFYNNEISEKSEIFDDQFSVERPDGSNFTLKIRSTKLEDSAMYFCASSSSGNYGYTFGSGTRLTVV.

The chain employs TRBV5-1 and TRBJ2-2; the match to TRBD1 covers 7 bases. This CDR3 has 14 residues. V shed 2 bases and J 7 bases; nucleotides not matched to a gene: 5. Germline V lookup: CDR1 SGHRS, CDR2 YFSETQ. CDR3 sequence reads: CASSFRGSSGELFF. CDR3 in DNA: TGCGCCAGCAGCTTCAGGGGGAGTAGCGGGGAGCTGTTTTTT.

The V and J genes are TRBV12-3 or TRBV12-4 and TRBJ1-6; TRBD1 might be the D (5 bases). V dropped 5 bases and J dropped 9 bases, with 11 bases sitting between them. The CDR3 is made up of 13 amino acids. DNA of the CDR3: TGTGCCAGCAGTCTCATGCAGGGTTCACCCCTCCACTTT. Encoded protein: CASSLMQGSPLHF.

The V gene is TRBV27, the J gene TRBJ1-4, with D possibly matching TRBD1 (5 bases). The V end was cut by 1 base, the J end by 5 bases, with 8 bases between. Germline loops: CDR1 MNHEY, CDR2 SMNVEV (reference sequence). The CDR3 runs 14 residues. The CDR3, as DNA: TGTGCCAGCAGTTTATTGTCAGGGAATGAAAAACTGTTTTTT. It yields the protein CASSLLSGNEKLFF.

The rearrangement uses TRBV28 and TRBJ1-5; 7 bases match TRBD1. Germline CDR1 is MDHEN and CDR2 is SYDVKM. The ends lost 10 bases at V and 3 bases at J; junction bases unmatched: 12. This CDR3 contains 15 residues. CDR3 in DNA: TGTGCCACCTACCGTTCTACAGGGGCCAATCAGCCCCAGCATTTT. This codes for CATYRSTGANQPQHF.

The rearrangement uses TRBV30 and TRBJ2-7; 7 bases map to TRBD2. Germline values: CDR1 GTSNPN, CDR2 SVGIG (reference sequence). J gave up 2 bases and V 3 bases, and 7 bases lay outside the gene matches. The CDR3 extends over 14 amino acids. CDR3: CAWSSGGGPYEQYF. CDR3 nucleotides: TGTGCCTGGAGCTCGGGGGGAGGCCCCTACGAGCAGTACTTC. The full variable domain, completed using reference TRBV30 and TRBJ2-7, is SQTIHQWPATLVQPVGSPLSLECTVEGTSNPNLYWYRQAAGRGLQLLFYSVGIGQISSEVPQNLSASRPQDRQFILSSKKLLLSDSGFYLCAWSSGGGPYEQYFGPGTRLTVT.